This T cell receptor (beta chain) appears in the sequencing data of a study of OX40 agonist ivuxolimab in advanced cancers. This clone has only one observation. Produced via immunoSEQ multiplex PCR; TCRdb's table is partial and in-frame only. The sample gives 95,000 to 150,000 clones, just under 95% of which show up once; over 0.15% is in the top ten. The CDR3 extends over 16 amino acids. Trimming took 5 bases from V and 0 from J, leaving 14 bases between them. The V gene's germline CDR1 is SNHLY and CDR2 FYNNEI. This chain uses TRBV2 with TRBJ1-5; D is uncertain. The sample was CD4+ or CD8+ T cells sorted from blood, taken in a trial of the OX40 agonist ivuxolimab. The TCR originated in an adult with an advanced solid tumor such as melanoma, head and neck, liver or kidney cancer. In nucleotides, the CDR3 is TGTGCCAGCAGTCTGAATCGGGAGGGTAGCAATCAGCCCCAGCATTTT. It codes for CASSLNREGSNQPQHF.